This T cell receptor beta chain is drawn from a study of technical replicates of blood from several donors. Trimming removed 0 bases from V and 7 bases from J; junction bases left unmatched: 8. Germline values: CDR1 MNHEY, CDR2 SVGAGI. This CDR3 has 15 residues. Profiling relied on immunoSEQ multiplex PCR, and the TCRdb table lists in-frame clones only, not all of them. The top ten hold approximately 5% of the sample, which has approximately 76,000 clones, 65% to 90% seen once. This chain uses TRBV6-5 with TRBJ2-7, with 8 bases identical to TRBD1. The specimen was PBMCs. This receptor was identified in a human donor in good health. Some clones in this sample may be carry-over from other donors' samples. CDR3 DNA: TGTGCCAGCAGTTACTCGACCAGGGGGCGCCGGGAGCAGTACTTC. Protein product: CASSYSTRGRREQYF.